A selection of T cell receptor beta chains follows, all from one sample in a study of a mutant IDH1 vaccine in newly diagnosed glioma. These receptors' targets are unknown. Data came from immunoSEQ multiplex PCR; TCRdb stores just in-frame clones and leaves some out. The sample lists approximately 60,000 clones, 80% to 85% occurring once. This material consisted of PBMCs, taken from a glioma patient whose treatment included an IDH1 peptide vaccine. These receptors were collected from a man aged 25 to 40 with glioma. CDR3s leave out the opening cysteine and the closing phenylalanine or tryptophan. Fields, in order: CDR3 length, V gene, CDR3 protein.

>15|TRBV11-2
ASSLRPERELTGELF
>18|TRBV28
ASSLSLQGYELDSNQPQH
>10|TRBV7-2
ASSLGGGAEY
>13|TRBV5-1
ASSLAATNTGELF
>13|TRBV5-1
ASSLDRGLGYGYT
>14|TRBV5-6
ASSFRTGRKNQPQH
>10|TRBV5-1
ASRDAWSPLH
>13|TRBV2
ASSEWVNGQETQY
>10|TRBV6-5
ASRTGGYEQY
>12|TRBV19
ASSRTGGNQPQH
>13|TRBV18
ASSEDRGVTGELF
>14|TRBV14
ASSPPGPYPSSGYT
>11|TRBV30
AWSAGLNSEQY
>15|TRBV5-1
ASSLEEGGWSYNEQF
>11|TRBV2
ARRDGDTYEQY
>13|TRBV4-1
ASSHPGQAYYEQY
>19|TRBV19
ASSSRGPGQGVISNTGELF
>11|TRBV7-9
ASSHRSNQPQH
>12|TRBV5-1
ASSEGQYYNEQF
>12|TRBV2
ASSQTGANEKLF
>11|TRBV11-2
ASSFDGYTEAF
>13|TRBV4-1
ASSSPGGLNTEAF
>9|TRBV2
ARKTGFGYT
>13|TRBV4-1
ASSLTTGPATEQY
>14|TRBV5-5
ASSQGTGLISYEQY
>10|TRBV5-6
ASSLRTREAF
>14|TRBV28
ASSLANQGRHTEAF
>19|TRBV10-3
AISDTLGLAGGGLDTDTQY
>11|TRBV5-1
ASSSDLNTEAF
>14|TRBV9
ASSGAGGHSTDTQY
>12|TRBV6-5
ASRRVGENTEAF
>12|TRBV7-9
ASSPNPPRDTQY
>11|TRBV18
ASCTDSNQPQH
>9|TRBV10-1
ASPMYRALH
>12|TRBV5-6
ASSPWTGSGELF
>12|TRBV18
ASSPPGTPQKRF
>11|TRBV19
ASSIDPGTEAF
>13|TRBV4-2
ASSQTGGTNEKLF
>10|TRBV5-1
ASSLDRSEQY
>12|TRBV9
ASSVGRGGETQY
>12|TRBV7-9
ASSPGDPRYTIY
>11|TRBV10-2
ASRMWRGNEQF
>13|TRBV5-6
ASSLVTDNTGELF
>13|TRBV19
ASSPRGEFDNGYT
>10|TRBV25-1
ASSAPFEKLF
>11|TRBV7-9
ASRGTVNTEAF
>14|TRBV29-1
SVELGQGVRNYGYT
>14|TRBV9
ASSVAGTTNTGELF
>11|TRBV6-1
ASSEHRGQPRH
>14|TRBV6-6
ASSYSRGQDTDTQY
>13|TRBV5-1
ASTPGTGLNYGYT
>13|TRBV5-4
ASSTDPDSSYEQY
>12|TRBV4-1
ASRFTGGGDEQY
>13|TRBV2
ASTLPQGSRYGYT
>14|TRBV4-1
ASTPTTGGNNQPQH
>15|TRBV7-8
ASSLYAGAIAKNIQY
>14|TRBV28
ASSPGGLEANYGYT
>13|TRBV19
ASRVRDSTQETQY
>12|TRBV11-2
ASSLDSHQETQY
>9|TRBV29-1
SVGGTSEAF